This TCR beta chain was documented in a study of tumor-infiltrating lymphocytes in primary liver carcinoma. On the study more broadly: Stage T1-T3 N0M0 and a size of roughly 4.2 to 10 cm characterized the tumors.

Study-level results: Blood fell significantly below tumors in its top-250-clone fraction (p = 0.039). Paired tumor-adjacent and tumor-blood samples overlapped less than tumor region pairs did.

Between 20 and 30 mg of unsorted bulk tissue served as the source from which RNA and DNA were co-extracted. Tumors were each sampled at five separate regions. The CDR3 spans 18 residues. Germline V gives CDR1 KGHSH, CDR2 LQKENI. TCR beta cDNA was prepared out of about 510 ng total RNA by means of a constant-region primer. Construction of TCR beta libraries relied on three successive nested multiplex PCR rounds employing slightly modified ARM-PCR. Amplification in the first two PCR rounds was performed using TRBV1-TRBV30 forward primers and a C-beta reverse primer for roughly 9 cycles each. MiXCR was run by TCRdb on the multiplex PCR reads, yielding one entry per CDR3 protein. The repertoire holds 20,000 to 25,000 distinct CDR3 sequences, with approximately 79% as singletons. As to this clonotype: Its antigen remains unknown. No conserved phenylalanine or tryptophan ends this CDR3, so it is likely a read error.

The sequence was obtained from a woman aged 25 to 39 with primary liver carcinoma and hepatitis B virus infection. The rearrangement links TRBV18 to TRBJ2-2, with a possible D match to TRBD2 (5 bases). The specimen was liver tumor tissue from sampling region 1. Noted subset: tumor region T1, superior pole. The CDR3 bases are TGTGCCAGTTCACCTCCGGTGCTAGCCGCAACGAACACCGGGGAGCTGTTTCTT. The encoded protein is CASSPPVLAATNTGELFL.